Presented here are 4 T cell receptor beta chains from one specimen sequenced in a study of CD8 T cells in Susac syndrome. RNA, at about 0.45 to 1 ug, was reverse transcribed with random hexamers. TCRdb independently ran MiXCR on the immunoSEQ multiplex PCR reads; one entry per CDR3 protein. The table shows 250,000 to 300,000 distinct CDR3 sequences, with about 91% occurring only once. The sequencing sample was made of CD8+ T cells from PBMCs. Receptor source: a human donor with multiple sclerosis.

This clonotype has only one observation. The chain links TRBV3-1 to TRBJ2-1; 7 bases match TRBD1. Per the germline V gene, CDR1 is LGHDT and CDR2 is YNNKEL (reference sequence). The CDR3 runs to 17 residues. With V trimmed by 0 bases and J by 4 bases, 9 bases remained unmatched. The CDR3 DNA is TGTGCCAGCAGCCAAGATTTTGGGACAGCTCATTACAATGAGCAGTTCTTC. Its protein product is CASSQDFGTAHYNEQFF.

The genes are TRBV28 and TRBJ2-7, with D possibly matching TRBD1 (6 bases). V lost 6 bases and J 3 bases, leaving 12 bases between the germline ends. CDR1 and CDR2 (germline): MDHEN, SYDVKM. CDR3 length: 13 amino acids. The DNA for the CDR3 is TGTGCCAGCAGGGAGACAGGTTACTACGAGCAGTACTTC. This codes for CASRETGYYEQYF. Supplemented by reference TRBV28 and TRBJ2-7, the full variable domain reads DVKVTQSSRYLVKRTGEKVFLECVQDMDHENMFWYRQDPGLGLRLIYFSYDVKMKEKGDIPEGYSVSREKKERFSLILESASTNQTSMYLCASRETGYYEQYFGPGTRLTVT.

The chain combines TRBV28 with TRBJ2-3, with D tentatively TRBD1 (6 bases). CDR1 and CDR2 from the germline V gene are MDHEN and SYDVKM. The CDR3 is 15 amino acids. Trimming stripped 7 bases from V and 0 bases from J, with 14 bases between. This CDR3 is CASILGGPSTDTQYF. The DNA of the CDR3 is TGTGCCAGCATCCTTGGGGGCCCGAGCACAGATACGCAGTATTTT.

The V call is TRBV7-2, the J call TRBJ1-2; D is unresolved. Between the trimmed V and J ends, which lost 2 bases and 6 bases, there was a span of 19 bases. This CDR3 has 16 residues. Germline CDR1 and CDR2: SGHTA and FQGNSA. CDR3 amino acids: CASSLPGSGYGDGYTF. CDR3 nucleotide sequence: TGTGCCAGCAGCTTACCGGGGAGTGGGTACGGCGATGGCTACACCTTC.